Presented here are 14 T cell receptor beta chains from one specimen sequenced in a study of OX40 agonist ivuxolimab in advanced cancers. Clones were read by immunoSEQ multiplex PCR, and TCRdb kept only the in-frame ones, dropping some. The table lists 40,000 to 55,000 clones, about 89% of them singletons, with about 30% in the top ten. Sequencing was performed on CD4+ or CD8+ T cells sorted from blood, taken in a trial of the OX40 agonist ivuxolimab. The receptors here all came from an adult with an advanced solid tumor such as melanoma, head and neck, liver or kidney cancer.

The chain recombines TRBV5-6 with TRBJ2-4; TRBD1 is a possible D gene (5 bases). The germline V and J ends were trimmed by 2 bases and 8 bases, with 14 bases remaining between them. The CDR3 totals 14 residues. From germline, CDR1 is SGHDT and CDR2 YYEEEE. The CDR3 region is CASSFRGIADIQYF. CDR3 nucleotides: TGTGCCAGCAGCTTTAGGGGTATTGCGGACATTCAGTACTTC.

This chain uses TRBV6-5 with TRBJ2-1; 10 bases are a match to TRBD2. Germline V gene sequence: CDR1 MNHEY, CDR2 SVGAGI. This CDR3 is 15 amino acids long. V gave up 0 bases and J gave up 5 bases; unmatched junction bases: 1. This CDR3 is CASSYSLAGDNEQFF. DNA of the CDR3: TGTGCCAGCAGTTACTCCCTAGCGGGGGACAATGAGCAGTTCTTC.

CDR3 sequence reads: CASSPQGDLQPQHF. DNA of the CDR3: TGTGCCAGCAGTCCCCAGGGGGATCTTCAGCCCCAGCATTTT. This sequence joins TRBV27 and TRBJ1-5; 7 positions agree with TRBD1. The junction had 7 bases not matched to a gene; V was cut back by 5 bases and J by 6 bases. This CDR3 is 14 amino acids long. Germline assignment: CDR1 MNHEY and CDR2 SMNVEV (reference sequence).

The chain recombines TRBV28 with TRBJ2-7; D assignment may be TRBD1 or TRBD2 (6 bases each). The germline gives CDR1 MDHEN, CDR2 SYDVKM. This CDR3 contains 13 residues. Trimming took off 3 bases at V and 4 bases at J, with 10 bases between the two ends. Here the CDR3 reads CASSFSGAYEQYF. The CDR3 DNA is TGTGCCAGCAGTTTCTCGGGGGCTTACGAGCAGTACTTC.

This clone was seen a few times. J is TRBJ2-1 and V is TRBV27; maybe TRBD2 (6 bases). In germline, CDR1 is MNHEY, CDR2 SMNVEV (reference sequence). V shed 1 base and J shed 0 bases, with 13 bases lying between them. The CDR3 has 17 residues. CDR3 protein: CASSLYSLASSYNEQFF. Here the CDR3 DNA reads TGTGCCAGCAGTTTATATAGTCTAGCGAGCTCCTACAATGAGCAGTTCTTC.

This clone has just one count. The rearrangement links TRBV30 to TRBJ1-1, with TRBD1 matching 7 bases. The ends lost 2 bases at V and 4 bases at J; junction bases unmatched: 4. Germline values: CDR1 GTSNPN, CDR2 SVGIG (reference sequence). CDR3 size: 13 residues. Here the CDR3 DNA reads TGTGCCTGGAGTAAGGGGGCAGGCACTGAAGCTTTCTTT. It encodes CAWSKGAGTEAFF.

V and J are TRBV21-1 and TRBJ1-4; the table's TRBD1 call for D was not verified on the DNA. TRBV21-1 is recorded as a pseudogene. The CDR3 is made up of 13 amino acids. CDR3 residues: CASSRATNEKLFF. DNA of the CDR3: TGTGCCAGCAGCAGGGCTACTAATGAAAAACTGTTTTTT.

This chain links TRBV20-1 with TRBJ2-1, with no clear D. In germline, CDR1 is DFQATT, CDR2 SNEGSKA (reference sequence). V lost 4 bases and J 10 bases, leaving 5 bases between the germline ends. CDR3 length equals 9 residues. The CDR3 is CSAIREQFF. The CDR3 bases are TGCAGTGCTATCCGGGAGCAGTTCTTC.

The genes are TRBV11-3 and TRBJ2-7; 7 nucleotides align to TRBD1. V trimming: 5 bases; J trimming: 2 bases; junction bases outside the gene matches: 3. The germline V gene has CDR1 SGHNT and CDR2 YENEEA. CDR3 length equals 13 residues. This CDR3 reads CASSQGQTYEQYF. Here the CDR3 DNA reads TGTGCCAGCAGCCAGGGACAGACCTACGAGCAGTACTTC.

The rearrangement joins TRBV6-1 to TRBJ2-1; possibly TRBD1 for D (5 bases). This CDR3 is built from 15 residues. In germline, CDR1 is MNHNS, CDR2 SASEGT. Trimming pared 5 bases from V and 3 bases from J, leaving 14 bases between. CDR3 coding DNA: TGTGCCAGCAGTCATACAGGTTACAACTACAATGAGCAGTTCTTC. As protein: CASSHTGYNYNEQFF.

V usage is TRBV5-1 and J usage is TRBJ2-7, with 9 bases lining up with TRBD1. This CDR3 region has 16 residues. The germline V gene encodes CDR1 SGHRS and CDR2 YFSETQ. J was trimmed by 6 bases and V by 3 bases; bases with no gene match: 13. Here the CDR3 DNA reads TGCGCCAGCAGCTGGAGGACAGGGGAACCCAAAATCGAGCAGTACTTC. It yields the protein CASSWRTGEPKIEQYF.

The chain combines TRBV28 with TRBJ2-7; no clear D. Germline V gene lookup returns CDR1 MDHEN and CDR2 SYDVKM. V lost 3 bases and J lost 4, with 4 bases in between. This CDR3 has 11 amino acids. CDR3 sequence (DNA): TGTGCCAGCAGTTTTACATACGAGCAGTACTTC. This translates into CASSFTYEQYF. Together with reference TRBV28 and TRBJ2-7, the CDR3 gives the full variable domain: DVKVTQSSRYLVKRTGEKVFLECVQDMDHENMFWYRQDPGLGLRLIYFSYDVKMKEKGDIPEGYSVSREKKERFSLILESASTNQTSMYLCASSFTYEQYFGPGTRLTVT.

The chain joins TRBV19 to TRBJ1-5, with D perhaps matching TRBD1 (5 bases). The CDR3 totals 15 residues. The V end lost 4 bases, the J end lost 2 bases, and 12 bases lay between the germline ends. The germline gives CDR1 LNHDA, CDR2 SQIVND (reference sequence). The CDR3 spells CASSTYGGGNQPQHF. The CDR3 DNA follows: TGTGCCAGTAGTACTTATGGAGGGGGCAATCAGCCCCAGCATTTT.

This clone showed up just a few times. The CDR3 DNA reads as TGTGCCAGCAGTCTAGGACAGGGAAGGTCCGGGGAGCTGTTTTTT. Protein sequence: CASSLGQGRSGELFF. The chain carries TRBV6-1 and TRBJ2-2, with 8 bases that match TRBD1. CDR1 MNHNS and CDR2 SASEGT come from the germline V gene. CDR3 length: 15 residues. V lost 5 bases and J lost 6; bases outside the gene matches: 8.